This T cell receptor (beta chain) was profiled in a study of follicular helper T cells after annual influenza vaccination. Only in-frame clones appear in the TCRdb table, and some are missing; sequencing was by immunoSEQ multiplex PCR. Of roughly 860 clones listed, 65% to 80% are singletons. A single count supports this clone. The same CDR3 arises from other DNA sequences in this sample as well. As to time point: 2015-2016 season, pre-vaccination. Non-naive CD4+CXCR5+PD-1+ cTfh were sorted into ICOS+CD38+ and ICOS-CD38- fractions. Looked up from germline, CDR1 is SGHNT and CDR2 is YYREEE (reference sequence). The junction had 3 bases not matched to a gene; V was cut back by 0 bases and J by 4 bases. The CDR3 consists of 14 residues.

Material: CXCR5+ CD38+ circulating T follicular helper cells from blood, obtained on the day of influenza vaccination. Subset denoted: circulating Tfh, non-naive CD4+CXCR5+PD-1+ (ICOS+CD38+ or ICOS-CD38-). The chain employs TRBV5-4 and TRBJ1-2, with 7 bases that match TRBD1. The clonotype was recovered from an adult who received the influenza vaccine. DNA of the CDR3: TGTGCCAGCAGCTTGGACCCAGGGGGCTATGGCTACACCTTC. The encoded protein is CASSLDPGGYGYTF.